The next 3 T cell receptor beta chains were all read from a single sample in a study of technical replicates of blood from a few donors. Sequencing was performed with immunoSEQ multiplex PCR; in TCRdb, only in-frame clones are kept and a portion is missing. The table lists 79,000 or so clones, more than 85% of them singletons. The material sequenced was T cells isolated from PBMCs. These receptor sequences come from a human donor in good health.

This clone was picked up a small number of times. This chain connects TRBV30 to TRBJ1-1; D not resolved. Germline assignment: CDR1 GTSNPN and CDR2 SVGIG (reference sequence). Trimming took 1 base from V and 1 from J, leaving 7 bases between them. The CDR3 covers 13 residues. The CDR3 coding sequence is TGTGCCTGGAGTGAACAGAGGAACACTGAAGCTTTCTTT. Translation: CAWSEQRNTEAFF.

V gene TRBV4-2 combines with J gene TRBJ2-1; 7 bases match TRBD1. The CDR3 spans 16 residues. The germline CDR1 and CDR2 sequences are LGHNA and YNFKEQ. The V and J ends lost 0 bases and 4 bases, in that order; junction bases with no gene match: 6. This CDR3 reads CASSQDTPDRYNEQFF. The CDR3 DNA is TGTGCCAGCAGCCAAGATACCCCGGACAGGTACAATGAGCAGTTCTTC.

The chain couples TRBV30 to TRBJ1-5; TRBD1 aligns across 8 bases. There are 13 residues in the CDR3. Germline assignment: CDR1 GTSNPN and CDR2 SVGIG (reference sequence). Trimming removed 1 base from V and 5 bases from J; junction bases left unmatched: 1. This CDR3 reads CAWSGQGHQPQHF. CDR3 bases: TGTGCCTGGAGTGGACAGGGGCATCAGCCCCAGCATTTT.